What follows are 8 T cell receptor beta chains derived from one specimen sequenced in a study of identical twins. TCRdb fed the 5' RACE reads into MiXCR, producing one record per CDR3 protein. Seen here are roughly 480,000 distinct CDR3 sequences, 20% to 25% observed once, and the top ten hold about 2.7%. The same data also went into a second study, on T cells expressing NK-cell markers.

Material: CD4+ T cells sorted from blood. The receptors here all came from a woman aged 18-35 years in good health.

This clonotype has a handful of counts. The genes are TRBV3-1 and TRBJ1-4; D is ambiguous. Germline values: CDR1 LGHDT, CDR2 YNNKEL (reference sequence). The V end was cut by 6 bases, the J end by 8 bases, with 13 bases between. This CDR3 comprises 13 residues. The CDR3 loop reads CASSRGIGEKLFF. For the CDR3, the DNA is TGTGCCAGCAGTCGAGGGATCGGCGAAAAACTGTTTTTT.

The V and J genes are TRBV6-2 or TRBV6-3 and TRBJ2-2, with a tentative D call TRBD2 (5 bases). The CDR3 runs 13 residues. Trimming left V 11 bases short and J 7 bases short, with 17 bases between. Looked up from germline, CDR1 is MNHEY and CDR2 is SVGEGT. Written as DNA, the CDR3 is TGTGCCGGAGGATCCACTTCCAACGGGGAGCTGTTTTTT. This gives the protein CAGGSTSNGELFF.

This clonotype has just a few counts. The V call is TRBV12-3 or TRBV12-4, the J call TRBJ2-5; D is ambiguous. This CDR3 has 13 amino acids. Deletions cut 3 bases from V and 3 bases from J, with 8 bases between. The CDR3 is CASSFLREETQYF. For the CDR3, the DNA is TGTGCCAGCAGTTTTCTACGGGAAGAGACCCAGTACTTC.

This clonotype was observed a few times. V gene TRBV11-2 combines with J gene TRBJ2-1; 8 nucleotides line up with TRBD2. Germline V CDR1 and CDR2: SGHAT, FQNNGV. Trimming at V came to 2 bases and at J to 4 bases, leaving 16 bases not matched to a gene. The CDR3 is made up of 19 amino acids. In nucleotides, the CDR3 is TGTGCCAGCAGCTTATACCCTCCCATGGCGGGGGGAGGATACAATGAGCAGTTCTTC. Translation gives CASSLYPPMAGGGYNEQFF.

J is TRBJ2-5 and V is TRBV5-1; 10 bases agree with TRBD1. The CDR3 totals 15 residues. V was clipped by 4 bases and J by 4 bases; unmatched bases: 7. Germline V gives CDR1 SGHRS, CDR2 YFSETQ. The CDR3 region is CASSASGTGAETQYF. The CDR3, as DNA: TGCGCCAGCAGCGCCTCCGGGACAGGGGCAGAGACCCAGTACTTC.

This clonotype has only one observation. This sequence joins TRBV5-1 and TRBJ2-7, with D possibly being TRBD1 (5 bases). The length of the CDR3 is 13 residues. V lost 3 bases and J 3 bases, leaving 10 bases between the germline ends. The germline V gene encodes CDR1 SGHRS and CDR2 YFSETQ. This chain's CDR3 is CASSWADNYEQYF. The CDR3 DNA is TGCGCCAGCAGCTGGGCGGACAACTACGAGCAGTACTTC.

The V call is TRBV5-1, the J call TRBJ2-5; 8 nucleotides line up with TRBD1. The CDR3 covers 15 residues. Germline CDR1 is SGHRS and CDR2 is YFSETQ. V lost 0 bases to trimming and J lost 5 bases; unmatched junction nucleotides: 6. CDR3 residues: CASSLDRGTGETQYF. In nucleotides, the CDR3 is TGCGCCAGCAGCTTGGACAGGGGGACCGGCGAGACCCAGTACTTC.

This clonotype was counted many times. V is TRBV7-2 and J is TRBJ2-1; D may be TRBD2 (6 bases). The CDR3 has 17 residues. In germline, CDR1 is SGHTA, CDR2 FQGNSA. Trimming cost V 0 bases and J 3 bases, with 15 bases left between them. The CDR3 region is CASSLAPRGAGYNEQFF. In nucleotides, the CDR3 is TGTGCCAGCAGCTTAGCCCCCAGAGGAGCGGGCTACAATGAGCAGTTCTTC. The full variable domain, completed using reference TRBV7-2 and TRBJ2-1, is GAGVSQSPSNKVTEKGKDVELRCDPISGHTALYWYRQSLGQGLEFLIYFQGNSAPDKSGLPSDRFSAERTGGSVSTLTIQRTQQEDSAVYLCASSLAPRGAGYNEQFFGPGTRLTVL.